Below are 31 T cell receptor beta chains sequenced from a single sample in a study of cytomegalovirus exposure and HLA in healthy donors. A multiplex PCR was run with 60 Vbeta primers and 13 Jbeta primers. Sequenced by immunoSEQ multiplex PCR; TCRdb stores in-frame clones only, minus some. Seen here are about 100,000 clones, approximately 70% observed once, and the top ten hold under 5.5%. Sequencing was performed on PBMCs. The receptors here all came from a woman aged 18-29 years in good health and CMV-seropositive.

This chain joins TRBV7-2 and TRBJ2-5, with a possible D match to TRBD2 (5 bases). V shed 4 bases and J shed 3 bases, with 21 bases lying between them. From germline, CDR1 is SGHTA and CDR2 FQGNSA. The CDR3 loop spans 17 amino acids. CDR3 region: CASSWSLGRAAEETQYF. The CDR3 DNA sequence: TGTGCCAGCAGCTGGAGCCTTGGGCGGGCGGCGGAAGAGACCCAGTACTTC.

This chain links TRBV15 with TRBJ1-3; 7 nucleotides line up with TRBD1. Trimming took 1 base from V and 2 from J; bases not matched to a gene: 8. CDR3 size: 17 residues. Germline V gives CDR1 LNHNV, CDR2 YYDKDF (reference sequence). The CDR3 is CATSRVKGTETGNTIYF. The DNA of the CDR3 is TGTGCCACCAGCAGAGTAAAAGGGACAGAAACTGGAAACACCATATATTTT.

The chain has TRBV5-6 and TRBJ2-3; 7 bases map to TRBD2. Germline CDR1 SGHDT, CDR2 YYEEEE. V shed 4 bases and J 2 bases; nucleotides not matched to a gene: 7. This CDR3 has 15 amino acids. CDR3: CASSKLAGVTDTQYF. The DNA for the CDR3 is TGTGCCAGCAGCAAATTAGCGGGCGTCACAGATACGCAGTATTTT.

This chain connects TRBV9 to TRBJ2-1, with 7 bases lining up with TRBD1. Trimming cost V 4 bases and J 1 base; bases outside gene matches: 5. The CDR3 is made up of 15 amino acids. Germline assignment: CDR1 SGDLS and CDR2 YYNGEE. CDR3 region: CASSPRDRSYNEQFF. As DNA, the CDR3 is TGTGCCAGCAGCCCCAGGGACAGATCCTACAATGAGCAGTTCTTC.

V is TRBV28 and J is TRBJ1-5; 8 bases map to TRBD1. The junction had 3 bases not matched to a gene; V was cut back by 2 bases and J by 3 bases. This CDR3 has 15 amino acids. The V gene's germline CDR1 is MDHEN and CDR2 SYDVKM. The DNA of the CDR3 is TGTGCCAGCAGTTTACACAGGGGGTCCAATCAGCCCCAGCATTTT. It specifies CASSLHRGSNQPQHF.

The chain uses TRBV6-5 and TRBJ2-7; 9 positions agree with TRBD1. Trimming at V came to 10 bases and at J to 5 bases, leaving 6 bases not matched to a gene. Germline values: CDR1 MNHEY, CDR2 SVGAGI. This CDR3 has 12 amino acids. The CDR3 DNA reads TGTGCCACCTGGACAGGGGCCAACGAGCAGTACTTC. Protein product: CATWTGANEQYF.

The rearrangement joins TRBV5-6 to TRBJ1-5; 12 bases are a match to TRBD1. The ends lost 4 bases at V and 5 bases at J; junction bases unmatched: 4. CDR1 is SGHDT and CDR2 is YYEEEE in the germline V gene. This CDR3 comprises 15 residues. CDR3: CASSVGQGAYQPQHF. The CDR3, as DNA: TGTGCCAGCAGCGTGGGACAGGGGGCCTATCAGCCCCAGCATTTT. Full variable domain (outside the CDR3, taken from reference TRBV5-6 and TRBJ1-5): DAGVTQSPTHLIKTRGQQVTLRCSPKSGHDTVSWYQQALGQGPQFIFQYYEEEERQRGNFPDRFSGHQFPNYSSELNVNALLLGDSALYLCASSVGQGAYQPQHFGDGTRLSIL.

The V and J genes are TRBV7-8 and TRBJ2-1; 14 nucleotides line up with TRBD2. This CDR3 is built from 19 residues. The V and J ends lost 1 base and 3 bases, in that order; junction bases with no gene match: 8. The germline V gene encodes CDR1 SGHVS and CDR2 FQNEAQ. The CDR3 sequence is CASSLGGTSGGEVYNEQFF. The CDR3 DNA reads as TGTGCCAGCAGCTTAGGCGGGACTAGCGGGGGCGAGGTCTACAATGAGCAGTTCTTC.

The count of this clone is one. The gene calls are TRBV18 and TRBJ1-2, with D possibly being TRBD1 (5 bases). Germline V gene sequence: CDR1 KGHSH, CDR2 LQKENI. Trimming took 3 bases from V and 4 from J, leaving 9 bases between them. The CDR3 length is 13 residues. The CDR3 region is CASSPPGGYGYTF. The CDR3, as DNA: TGTGCCAGCTCACCCCCCGGGGGCTATGGCTACACCTTC.

V gene TRBV4-1 combines with J gene TRBJ1-5; 7 bases are a match to TRBD1. CDR3 length: 17 residues. The V gene's germline CDR1 is MGHRA and CDR2 YSYEKL. The V gene end was trimmed by 5 bases and the J gene end by 0 bases; junction bases not matched to a gene: 10. The CDR3 spells CASSARDSRISNQPQHF. The CDR3 nucleotides are TGCGCCAGCAGCGCCCGGGACAGCCGTATTAGCAATCAGCCCCAGCATTTT.

The V gene is TRBV18, the J gene TRBJ2-7; TRBD2 matches 13 bases. The CDR3 has 16 amino acids. The J segment lost 5 bases and the V segment lost 0 bases, leaving 4 bases of the junction unmatched. The V gene's germline CDR1 is KGHSH and CDR2 LQKENI. The CDR3 sequence: CASSPPGLAGIHEQYF. The CDR3 DNA reads TGTGCCAGCTCACCACCGGGACTAGCGGGAATCCACGAGCAGTACTTC.

Concerning this clone itself: A much larger clone differs from this one at a single base, so this may be a read error. Additional DNA sequences in this sample encode the identical CDR3. This chain uses TRBV6-6 with TRBJ2-1, with a weak D call TRBD2 (6 bases). Germline V gene lookup returns CDR1 MNHNY and CDR2 SVGAGI (reference sequence). V lost 7 bases and J lost 3, with 7 bases in between. This CDR3 has 12 amino acids. CDR3 nucleotide sequence: TGTGCCAGCACGCGGGACTACAATGAGCAGTTCTTC. Its translation: CASTRDYNEQFF.

This sequence joins TRBV30 and TRBJ2-3; D uncertain. V lost 3 bases to trimming and J lost 1 base, with 8 bases between them. CDR1 and CDR2 (germline): GTSNPN, SVGIG (reference sequence). CDR3 size: 13 residues. The CDR3 DNA reads TGTGCCTGGAGCCAGTTGGGCACAGATACGCAGTATTTT. This translates into CAWSQLGTDTQYF.

The rearrangement uses TRBV14 and TRBJ2-7, with TRBD1 matching 9 bases. The germline CDR1 and CDR2 sequences are SGHDN and FVKESK. Germline trimming cut 2 bases from V and 4 bases from J; bases unmatched to any gene: 9. This CDR3 has 16 residues. The CDR3: CASSQPQGASIYEQYF. The CDR3 DNA reads as TGTGCCAGCAGCCAACCACAGGGGGCTAGCATTTACGAGCAGTACTTC.

The rearrangement links TRBV2 to TRBJ2-7, with 9 positions matching TRBD2. The ends lost 1 base at V and 0 bases at J; junction bases unmatched: 4. Germline CDR1 SNHLY, CDR2 FYNNEI. CDR3 length equals 16 residues. The CDR3 sequence is CASSEVLAGPSYEQYF. CDR3 nucleotides: TGTGCCAGCAGTGAAGTTCTAGCGGGACCCTCCTACGAGCAGTACTTC.

This clone was observed a handful of times. The junction differs from germline at one of its ends, possibly a read error. This chain links TRBV7-2 with TRBJ2-2, with 10 bases lining up with TRBD2. This CDR3 region has 14 residues. Germline CDR1 reads SGHTA; CDR2 reads FQGNSA. The DNA of the CDR3 is TGTGCCAGCAGCATAGCGGGAGGCACCGGGGAGCTGTTTTTT. Protein sequence: CASSIAGGTGELFF. Based on the CDR3 plus reference TRBV7-2 and TRBJ2-2, the full variable domain is GAGVSQSPSNKVTEKGKDVELRCDPISGHTALYWYRQSLGQGLEFLIYFQGNSAPDKSGLPSDRFSAERTGGSVSTLTIQRTQQEDSAVYLCASSIAGGTGELFFGEGSRLTVL.

The V call is TRBV28, the J call TRBJ2-7; D unresolved. CDR1 MDHEN and CDR2 SYDVKM come from the germline V gene. The CDR3 consists of 14 residues. V lost 5 bases and J 3 bases, leaving 14 bases between the germline ends. CDR3 residues: CASSVSYRDYEQYF. The CDR3 DNA reads as TGTGCCAGCAGTGTATCTTACAGAGACTACGAGCAGTACTTC.

J is TRBJ1-1 and V is TRBV2; D uncertain. Trimming removed 6 bases at V and 6 bases at J, with 17 bases between. The CDR3 is 14 amino acids. From germline, CDR1 is SNHLY and CDR2 FYNNEI. CDR3 DNA: TGTGCCAGCAGCGTTCCCCTAACGATGGCTGAAGCTTTCTTT. Encoded protein: CASSVPLTMAEAFF.

The chain has TRBV6-5 and TRBJ2-1; 7 bases match TRBD1. CDR1 and CDR2 from the germline V gene are MNHEY and SVGAGI. V gave up 6 bases and J gave up 4 bases; unmatched junction bases: 0. This CDR3 is 12 amino acids long. The CDR3 loop is CASRTGYNEQFF. CDR3 nucleotides: TGTGCCAGCAGGACAGGGTACAATGAGCAGTTCTTC.

The V gene is TRBV5-1, the J gene TRBJ2-1; tentative D call: TRBD2 (5 bases). The germline CDR1 and CDR2 sequences are SGHRS and YFSETQ. The CDR3 covers 15 residues. Trimming removed 4 bases from V and 4 bases from J, with 15 bases in between. CDR3 loop: CASSVDYRQYNEQFF. CDR3 coding DNA: TGCGCCAGCAGCGTAGACTATCGCCAATACAATGAGCAGTTCTTC.

This clone was seen just once. The chain links TRBV11-2 to TRBJ2-5; D is unresolved. CDR3 length: 11 residues. Germline V gene lookup returns CDR1 SGHAT and CDR2 FQNNGV. V dropped 5 bases and J dropped 4 bases, with 5 bases sitting between them. The CDR3 reads CASSGVETQYF. The CDR3 bases are TGTGCCAGCAGCGGAGTAGAGACCCAGTACTTC.

The rearrangement links TRBV4-3 to TRBJ2-1; 8 bases are shared with TRBD1. Germline V CDR1 and CDR2: LGHNA, YSLEER. The CDR3 runs 14 residues. J lost 9 bases, V lost 4 bases, and 8 bases had no gene match. CDR3 region: CASSLRTGSGEQFF. Written as DNA, the CDR3 is TGCGCCAGCAGCCTTAGGACAGGGTCGGGTGAGCAGTTCTTC.

The chain couples TRBV7-6 to TRBJ2-7, with TRBD2 matching over 11 bases. V shed 5 bases and J 5 bases; nucleotides not matched to a gene: 5. The CDR3 runs to 14 residues. CDR1 SGHVS and CDR2 FNYEAQ come from the germline V gene. As DNA, the CDR3 is TGTGCCAGCAGCCTGGGGACTAGCGGCCACGAGCAGTACTTC. As protein: CASSLGTSGHEQYF.

The rearrangement links TRBV13 to TRBJ2-1, with 9 nucleotides matching TRBD2. The ends lost 0 bases at V and 9 bases at J; junction bases unmatched: 6. CDR3 length: 15 amino acids. The germline gives CDR1 PRHDT, CDR2 FYEKMQ (reference sequence). The CDR3 loop reads CASSLGQAGGSEQFF. The CDR3 region has the DNA TGTGCCAGCAGCTTAGGGCAAGCGGGAGGAAGTGAGCAGTTCTTC.

This rearrangement joins TRBV28 to TRBJ2-6; TRBD1 agrees at 7 bases. This CDR3 is built from 16 residues. V gave up 5 bases and J gave up 0 bases; unmatched junction bases: 4. Germline values: CDR1 MDHEN, CDR2 SYDVKM. In DNA, the CDR3 is TGTGCCAGCAGTACCGGGACAGTCTCTGGGGCCAACGTCCTGACTTTC. This translates into CASSTGTVSGANVLTF.

CDR3 coding DNA: TGTGCCAGCAGGCGGGTTCCAACTAATGAAAAACTGTTTTTT. Its protein is CASRRVPTNEKLFF. This sequence joins TRBV6-1 and TRBJ1-4; D uncertain. This CDR3 is 14 amino acids long. From germline, CDR1 is MNHNS and CDR2 SASEGT. V lost 6 bases to trimming and J lost 0 bases, with 8 bases between them.

The chain combines TRBV7-9 with TRBJ1-4; D may be TRBD1 (5 bases). This CDR3 is 15 amino acids long. CDR1 and CDR2 from the germline V gene are SEHNR and FQNEAQ (reference sequence). Trimming cost V 0 bases and J 8 bases, with 13 bases left between them. The CDR3 sequence: CASSLASGVQEKLFF. In DNA, the CDR3 is TGTGCCAGCAGCTTAGCGTCGGGGGTTCAAGAAAAACTGTTTTTT.

The genes are TRBV5-6 and TRBJ2-7; the match to TRBD2 covers 13 bases. The length of the CDR3 is 17 residues. The J segment lost 2 bases and the V segment lost 0 bases, leaving 5 bases of the junction unmatched. The germline CDR1 and CDR2 sequences are SGHDT and YYEEEE. The DNA for the CDR3 is TGTGCCAGCAGCTTGGCTGGGACTAGCGGGATCACCTACGAGCAGTACTTC. Protein: CASSLAGTSGITYEQYF.

This sequence joins TRBV6-5 and TRBJ2-1; D may be TRBD2 (6 bases). Germline CDR1 MNHEY, CDR2 SVGAGI. CDR3 length equals 16 residues. V lost 2 bases, J lost 3 bases, and 14 bases lay in between. CDR3 amino acids: CASSYGEERFYNEQFF. As DNA, the CDR3 is TGTGCCAGCAGTTACGGGGAGGAGCGGTTCTACAATGAGCAGTTCTTC.

This clone appeared a few times. The rearrangement uses TRBV7-3 and TRBJ2-1, with D unresolved. There are 16 residues in the CDR3. Between the trimmed V and J ends, which lost 5 bases and 3 bases, there was a span of 17 bases. Germline values: CDR1 SGHTA, CDR2 FQGTGA. The CDR3 DNA is TGTGCCAGCAGCCCCCATGCCGAGGTTAGCTACAATGAGCAGTTCTTC. Translated: CASSPHAEVSYNEQFF. The variable domain in full, with the rest retrieved from reference TRBV7-3 and TRBJ2-1, is GAGVSQTPSNKVTEKGKYVELRCDPISGHTALYWYRQSLGQGPEFLIYFQGTGAADDSGLPNDRFFAVRPEGSVSTLKIQRTERGDSAVYLCASSPHAEVSYNEQFFGPGTRLTVL.

The chain uses TRBV7-2 and TRBJ2-7; D is perhaps TRBD2 (6 bases). This CDR3 comprises 15 residues. The V end was cut by 5 bases, the J end by 9 bases, with 23 bases between. The germline gives CDR1 SGHTA, CDR2 FQGNSA. Written as DNA, the CDR3 is TGTGCCAGCAGCCCTACTAGGGACCTTGGAGGGAGGCAGTACTTC. It codes for CASSPTRDLGGRQYF. Drawing the rest from reference TRBV7-2 and TRBJ2-7, the complete variable domain is GAGVSQSPSNKVTEKGKDVELRCDPISGHTALYWYRQSLGQGLEFLIYFQGNSAPDKSGLPSDRFSAERTGGSVSTLTIQRTQQEDSAVYLCASSPTRDLGGRQYFGPGTRLTVT.